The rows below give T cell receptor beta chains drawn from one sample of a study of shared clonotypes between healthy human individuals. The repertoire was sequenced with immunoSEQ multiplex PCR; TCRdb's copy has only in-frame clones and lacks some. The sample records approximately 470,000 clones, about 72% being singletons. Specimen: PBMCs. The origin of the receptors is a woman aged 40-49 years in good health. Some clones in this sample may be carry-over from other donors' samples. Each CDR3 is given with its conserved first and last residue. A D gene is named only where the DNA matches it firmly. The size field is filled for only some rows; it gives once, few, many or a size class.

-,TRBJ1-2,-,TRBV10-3,TGTGCCATCAGTGAGTCGGTCAACTATGGCTACACCTTC,CAISESVNYGYTF
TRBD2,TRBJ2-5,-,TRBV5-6,TGTGCCAGCAGTCTCGGACTAGCGGAGGAGTTGCAGTACTTC,CASSLGLAEELQYF
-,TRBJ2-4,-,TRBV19,TGTGCCAGTAGCTCAGTAGCCAAAAACATTCAGTACTTC,CASSSVAKNIQYF
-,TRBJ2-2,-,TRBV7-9,TGTGCCAGCAGCTTACTAGCACCGTCGCAAAACACCGGGGAGCTGTTTTTT,CASSLLAPSQNTGELFF
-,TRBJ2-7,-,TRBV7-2,TGTGCCAGCAGCTTAGGCCAAGCGGGTCTAGTGTACGAGCAGTACTTC,CASSLGQAGLVYEQYF
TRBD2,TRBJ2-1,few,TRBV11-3,TGTGCCAGCAGCTTAGAGGGACTAGCGGGAGACAATGAGCAGTTCTTC,CASSLEGLAGDNEQFF
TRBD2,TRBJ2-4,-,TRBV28,TGTGCCAGCAGTACTAGCGGGAGACTCTATTCGGCGGACTTC,CASSTSGRLYSADF
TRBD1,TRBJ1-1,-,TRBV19,TGTGCCAGTAGTATAAGGACAGGGGGCTCTTCCGACACTGAAGCTTTCTTT,CASSIRTGGSSDTEAFF
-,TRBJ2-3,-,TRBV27,TGTGCCAGCAGTTTATACAGGGAGTTGGGAGGTACGCAGTATTTT,CASSLYRELGGTQYF
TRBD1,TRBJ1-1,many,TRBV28,TGTGCCATCGCAACAGGGGTGAACACTGAAGCTTTCTTT,CAIATGVNTEAFF
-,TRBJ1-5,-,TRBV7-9,TGTGCCAGCAGCCTTTTTTCGGGTCAGCCCCAGCATTTT,CASSLFSGQPQHF
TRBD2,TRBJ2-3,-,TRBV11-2,TGTGCCAGCAGCGCCCGACTAGCGGACACAGATACGCAGTATTTT,CASSARLADTDTQYF
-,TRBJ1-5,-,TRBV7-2,TGTGCCAGCAGCTCCCATATTTATCAGCCCCAGCATTTT,CASSSHIYQPQHF
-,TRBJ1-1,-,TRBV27,TGTGCCAGCAGGGTACTCGGCGGGGCGAACACTGAAGCTTTCTTT,CASRVLGGANTEAFF
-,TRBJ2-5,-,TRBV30,TGTGCCTGGCGCCGACAAGGAGGGGGGGAATGGGAGACCCAGTACTTC,CAWRRQGGGEWETQYF
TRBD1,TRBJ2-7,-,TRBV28,TGTGCCAGCAGCTCTGGACAGGCTTACTCCTACGAGCAGTACTTC,CASSSGQAYSYEQYF
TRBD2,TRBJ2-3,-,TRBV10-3,TGTGCCATTCCGACTAGCGGGAGGGTTACCTATCCAGATACGCAGTATTTT,CAIPTSGRVTYPDTQYF
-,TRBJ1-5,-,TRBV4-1,TGCGCCAGCAGCCGAGGAGTCTCCCAGGACCCGAATAGCAATCAGCCCCAGCATTTT,CASSRGVSQDPNSNQPQHF
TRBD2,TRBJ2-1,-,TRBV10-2,TGCGCCAGCAGGAGCGTAGCGGGGAGCTCCTACAATGAGCAGTTCTTC,CASRSVAGSSYNEQFF
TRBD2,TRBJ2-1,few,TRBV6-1,TGTGCCAGCAGTGGGTGGGGGACTAGCGACTACAATGAGCAGTTCTTC,CASSGWGTSDYNEQFF
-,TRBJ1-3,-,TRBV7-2,TGTGCCAGCAGCTTAGTTGGGGCAGGCTGGGGAATGGACACCATATATTTT,CASSLVGAGWGMDTIYF
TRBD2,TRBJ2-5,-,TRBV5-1,TGCGCCAGCAGCTTTGGGACTAGCGGACACCAAGAGACCCAGTACTTC,CASSFGTSGHQETQYF
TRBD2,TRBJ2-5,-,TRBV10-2,TGCGCCAGCAGTGAGCCCGGGACTAGCGGGCGAGAGACCCAGTACTTC,CASSEPGTSGRETQYF
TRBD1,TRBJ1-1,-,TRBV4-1,TGCGCCAGCAGCTACGGACAGGGGGCGTATGAGGTAGCTTTCTTT,CASSYGQGAYEVAFF
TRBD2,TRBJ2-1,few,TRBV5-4,TGTGCCAGCAGCCCTCAGGGTAGCGGGAGGTCCAATGAGCAGTTCTTC,CASSPQGSGRSNEQFF
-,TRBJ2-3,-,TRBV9,TGTGCCAGCAGCAGGGAGGTCGGCCCCCGCACAGATACGCAGTATTTT,CASSREVGPRTDTQYF
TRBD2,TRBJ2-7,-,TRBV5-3,TGTGCCAGAAGGTCCGGGACTAGCGGGAGGGCCGGAATCTACGAGCAGTACTTC,CARRSGTSGRAGIYEQYF